The 10 T cell receptor beta chains reported below all come from one sample, sequenced in a study of cytomegalovirus exposure and HLA in healthy donors. 60 Vbeta and 13 Jbeta primers were used in PCR. Clones were sequenced by immunoSEQ multiplex PCR, and TCRdb holds only the in-frame ones, with some missing. This sample carries over 130,000 clones, 70% of them seen once, and the ten largest clones take 1.5% to 2%. The source material was PBMCs. These receptors came from a woman aged 25 to 45 in good health and CMV-seronegative.

This sequence joins TRBV27 and TRBJ2-7, with a possible D match to TRBD2 (6 bases). Trimming took 0 bases from V and 2 from J, leaving 11 bases between them. Germline lookup yields CDR1 MNHEY and CDR2 SMNVEV (reference sequence). This CDR3 has 15 residues. The CDR3 DNA reads TGTGCCAGCAGTTTATCGCGGGGAACCACCTACGAGCAGTACTTC. Translation gives CASSLSRGTTYEQYF.

The V call is TRBV6-5, the J call TRBJ1-4; 7 bases line up with TRBD1. CDR1 MNHEY and CDR2 SVGAGI come from the germline V gene. This CDR3 is 14 amino acids long. V was pared by 5 bases and J by 6 bases, with 6 bases of the junction left unmatched. CDR3 DNA sequence: TGTGCCAGCAGTCCGGGACAGTACGATGAAAAACTGTTTTTT. This sequence encodes CASSPGQYDEKLFF.

The genes are TRBV7-3 and TRBJ2-7, with D possibly being TRBD2 (6 bases). The germline gives CDR1 SGHTA, CDR2 FQGTGA. CDR3 length: 12 residues. V was shortened by 5 bases and J by 7 bases, with 12 bases between the two germline ends. The CDR3 DNA sequence: TGTGCCAGCAGCCGGGACGCGGGGGAGCAGTACTTC. Translated, it gives CASSRDAGEQYF.

The rearrangement joins TRBV2 to TRBJ2-7; no reliable D call. The CDR3 runs 12 residues. The germline V gene encodes CDR1 SNHLY and CDR2 FYNNEI. The ends were cut back, 6 bases at V and 3 bases at J, with 9 bases in the middle. CDR3 loop: CASSESHYEQYV. The CDR3, as DNA: TGTGCCAGCAGCGAGTCACACTACGAGCAGTACGTC.

The gene calls are TRBV7-2 and TRBJ2-1; 14 nucleotides align to TRBD2. With V trimmed by 6 bases and J by 7 bases, 14 bases remained unmatched. CDR1 is SGHTA and CDR2 is FQGNSA in the germline V gene. There are 18 residues in the CDR3. CDR3 nucleotide sequence: TGTGCCAGCAGACCCCCGAGACTAGCGGGGGGGGTGGTTAATGAGCAGTTCTTC. Encoded protein: CASRPPRLAGGVVNEQFF.

J is TRBJ1-4 and V is TRBV27; TRBD1 matches 10 bases. V was pared by 7 bases and J by 7 bases, with 12 bases of the junction left unmatched. In germline, CDR1 is MNHEY, CDR2 SMNVEV (reference sequence). This CDR3 has 16 residues. As DNA, the CDR3 is TGTGCCAGCACCTCCACACCGGGACAGGGGTTTGAAAAACTGTTTTTT. This codes for CASTSTPGQGFEKLFF.

Here the CDR3 DNA reads TGTGCCAGCTCACCCTCGGGACGGGAGTTTGTTAGTGAGCAGTTCTTC. As protein: CASSPSGREFVSEQFF. This chain links TRBV18 with TRBJ2-1; D is perhaps TRBD2 (6 bases). Germline V lookup: CDR1 KGHSH, CDR2 LQKENI. Trimming cost V 3 bases and J 9 bases, with 21 bases left between them. The CDR3 is made up of 16 amino acids.

The chain recombines TRBV7-3 with TRBJ2-7; D is unresolved. The CDR3 loop spans 13 amino acids. CDR1 and CDR2 from the germline V gene are SGHTA and FQGTGA. The V and J ends lost 2 bases and 6 bases respectively, with 11 bases between them. The CDR3 sequence is CASSLQTRGEQYF. The CDR3 DNA reads as TGTGCCAGCAGCTTACAAACCCGCGGCGAGCAGTACTTC.

This chain links TRBV7-8 with TRBJ1-5; possibly TRBD1 for D (6 bases). There are 19 residues in the CDR3. Germline V lookup: CDR1 SGHVS, CDR2 FQNEAQ. Trimming removed 5 bases at V and 0 bases at J, with 23 bases between. The CDR3 bases are TGTGCCAGCAGCCGAAGACCACAAGGGGGAATTGATAGCAATCAGCCCCAGCATTTT. It translates to CASSRRPQGGIDSNQPQHF.

This clone appeared once. The chain employs TRBV5-4 and TRBJ2-7; TRBD2 aligns across 11 bases. With 3 bases clipped from V and 3 bases from J, the junction kept 5 bases outside the gene matches. Per the germline V gene, CDR1 is SGHNT and CDR2 is YYREEE (reference sequence). This CDR3 comprises 15 residues. The CDR3 nucleotides are TGTGCCAGCAGCTCGCCCGGGACTAGCGGCTACGAGCAGTACTTC. It yields the protein CASSSPGTSGYEQYF.